This TCR beta chain was retrieved from a study of Graves' ophthalmopathy and Graves' hyperthyroidism (dated by TCRdb to the late 2010s). Study-level background: Peripheral blood samples were taken at the time of initial diagnosis, before any treatment was given. The study used signatures of the TCR beta repertoire to tell Graves' ophthalmopathy apart from Graves' hyperthyroidism and to predict which patients would progress to ophthalmopathy. In total, around 140 blood samples were TCR-sequenced: around 42 ophthalmopathy, approximately 80 hyperthyroidism and about 17 hyperthyroidism-to-ophthalmopathy patients. To explore V-J signatures distinguishing ophthalmopathy from hyperthyroidism, a discovery set of 100 or so patients (roughly 45 ophthalmopathy, 57 stable hyperthyroidism) was enrolled. The independent validation cohort included about 20 hyperthyroidism patients plus 17 patients who later progressed from hyperthyroidism to ophthalmopathy. T-cell repertoires of thyroid tissue and blood were compared in more than five hyperthyroidism patients. Once sampling was done, hyperthyroidism patients were given methimazole at a starting dose of 30 mg daily, while ophthalmopathy patients were given high-dose intravenous methylprednisolone. The 100 or so discovery patients were divided at random into training and test sets in a 7:3 ratio. What the research found in general, with its limitations: Most of the expanded thyroid clonotypes with a frequency above 0.001 were also detected in blood, and it was suggested that the thyroid immune response may be reflected by blood repertoires. In validation, the model predicted ophthalmopathy progression with about 71% sensitivity and roughly 72% specificity; 12 predicted patients were CT-confirmed with GO in a median of about 7.1 months. Sample size was not predetermined statistically, and investigators were not blinded to group allocation. Ophthalmopathy was separated from stable hyperthyroidism by the 13-signature model with around 88% sensitivity and around 81% specificity in cross-validation and with 80%/75% in the test set.

For repertoire sequencing, TCR beta CDR3 regions were amplified from RNA transcripts. A first-round RT-PCR used HTBI primers with the Qiagen OneStep RT-PCR kit, followed by a second-round multiplex PCR, size selection and purification. The libraries underwent paired-end sequencing with 100 bp reads on an Illumina HiSeq2000. Turning to the authors' computational methods: SOAPnuke was used to process the reads, throwing out any read that had adapters, had uncalled bases, had a mean Phred below 15, or lacked an exact constant-primer or identifier match. COPE v1.2.5 was used to merge high-quality paired reads. Clonotypes were defined as unique nucleotide sequences and were aligned to IMGT TRB V, D and J references using MiTCR v1.1. The analysis was limited to V-J combinations with a frequency above 0.0001, which together covered 99.2% of the repertoires. For each V-J combination, a TCR clonal expansion and chaos score was defined as F50 clonal expansion divided by the chaos observed in the TCRdist matrix. Welch's t-statistics and random forest were used to narrow the features down to around 12 V-J combinations, which were then fed into a naive Bayes classifier. The similarity between thyroid and blood repertoires was quantified using the Morisita-Horn index. TCRdb trimmed public reads at Q25 via fastp, called clones via MiXCR and kept in-frame beta chains. One record per CDR3 amino acid sequence lists the most common genes and DNA. What appears here as the V and J calls and clone size reflects TCRdb's work, not the paper's. This sample gives some 160,000 distinct CDR3 sequences in total; around two fifths of them show up just once. Approximately 8.9% of the sample rests with the top ten.

CDR1 and CDR2, looked up from the germline V gene, are KGHSH and LQKENI. The CDR3 sequence holds 14 residues, the cysteine and phenylalanine included. Just the 42-base CDR3 DNA is kept, in frame starting at base 1. Trimming removed 2 bases from V and 3 bases from J, leaving 10 bases between the germline ends. Ophthalmopathy patients had moderately to severely active disease, Clinical Activity Score of at least 3, NOSPECS grade of at least 4, and disease duration under 3 months. Patients were excluded if they had other autoimmune diseases, uncontrolled infections, pregnancy or lactation. Diagnosis relied on clinical symptoms, serum thyroxine, TRAb, thyroid ultrasound and orbital computed tomography. PBMCs were isolated from about 10 ml of fresh peripheral blood by Ficoll-Paque density gradient centrifugation. Trizol reagent was used to extract the total RNA, and its quality was then checked on an Agilent 2100 Bioanalyzer.

This clonotype has at least ten counts. The clone's antigen remains unknown. It has no much larger one-base neighbor in the sample; base qualities were not kept. The sequence links TRBV18 to TRBJ1-1; a tentative D match to TRBD1 spans 5 bases. This clonotype originated in a man aged 30 to 45 with Graves' ophthalmopathy. Donor details come from another sample of the same person, matched by shared clones. The sequenced sample consisted of peripheral blood. The nucleotide sequence is TGTGCCAGCTCACCATTGGACACGGACACTGAAGCTTTCTTT. Translated, this gives CASSPLDTDTEAFF.